Below, 30 T cell receptor beta chains from the same sample are listed, as sequenced in a study of blood T cells in healthy people across ages. The second PCR ran about 7 to 12 cycles with a sample-barcoded 5' primer and J-beta primers. MiXCR, applied by TCRdb to the 5' RACE reads, yields one record per CDR3 protein. The sample records 1.5 million to 2 million distinct CDR3 sequences, 28% being singletons. The material sequenced was blood. These receptors originate from a woman in her twenties or thirties in good health.

Only a few counts were recorded for this clonotype. The chain joins TRBV14 to TRBJ1-2; D is unclear. V was clipped by 2 bases and J by 3 bases, with 4 bases between them. From germline, CDR1 is SGHDN and CDR2 FVKESK. This CDR3 is built from 12 residues. CDR3 loop: CASSQNHYGYTF. The CDR3 region has the DNA TGTGCCAGCAGCCAAAACCACTATGGCTACACCTTC.

The gene calls are TRBV5-5 and TRBJ1-2; possibly TRBD1 for D (6 bases). V lost 2 bases, J lost 8 bases, and 13 bases lay in between. This CDR3 is 13 amino acids long. CDR1 and CDR2 (germline): SGHKS, YYEKEE (reference sequence). The CDR3 region has the DNA TGTGCCAGCAGCTTACAGGGAATTTGGGGCTACACCTTC. It codes for CASSLQGIWGYTF.

V usage is TRBV29-1 and J usage is TRBJ2-1, with TRBD1 as a possible D gene (10 bases). Looked up from germline, CDR1 is SQVTM and CDR2 is ANQGSEA. The CDR3 loop spans 18 amino acids. V was trimmed by 6 bases and J by 2 bases, leaving 26 bases between them. CDR3 in DNA: TGCAGCGTCGAGGGACAGGGGAAAGCGGGAGGAACCTACAATGAGCAGTTCTTC. This gives the protein CSVEGQGKAGGTYNEQFF.

This clonotype is a singleton in its sample. This chain connects TRBV9 to TRBJ2-1; 9 bases agree with TRBD2. There are 15 residues in the CDR3. Germline assignment: CDR1 SGDLS and CDR2 YYNGEE. V was pared by 4 bases and J by 9 bases, with 11 bases of the junction left unmatched. CDR3 DNA: TGTGCCAGCAGCCCTTCGGCGGGGGGGCCGTTTGAGCAGTTCTTC. It is translated as CASSPSAGGPFEQFF.

Notes on this clonotype: Since a much larger clone is just one base distant, this may be a read error. The chain couples TRBV5-1 to TRBJ2-6; D is perhaps TRBD1 (5 bases). V lost 2 bases, J lost 12 bases, and 9 bases lay in between. This CDR3 comprises 12 residues. Germline loops: CDR1 SGHRS, CDR2 YFSETQ. CDR3 in DNA: TGCGCCAGCAGCTTTGGCCAGGGCGTCCTGACTTTC. This encodes CASSFGQGVLTF. Combining the CDR3 with reference TRBV5-1 and TRBJ2-6 gives the whole variable domain KAGVTQTPRYLIKTRGQQVTLSCSPISGHRSVSWYQQTPGQGLQFLFEYFSETQRNKGNFPGRFSGRQFSNSRSEMNVSTLELGDSALYLCASSFGQGVLTFGAGSRLTVL.

In the case of this clonotype: A junction boundary mismatches the germline segment, possibly from a read error. This rearrangement joins TRBV5-5 to TRBJ2-3; D is perhaps TRBD1 (6 bases). This CDR3 is 16 amino acids long. Germline CDR1 is SGHKS and CDR2 is YYEKEE (reference sequence). The CDR3 region is CAGSAPGHTSTDTQYF. In nucleotides, the CDR3 is TGTGCCGGCAGCGCCCCGGGACATACTAGCACAGATACGCAGTATTTT.

The chain combines TRBV29-1 with TRBJ1-2; D gene ambiguous. The CDR3 extends over 13 amino acids. Trimming removed 5 bases at V and 1 base at J, with 11 bases between. Looked up from germline, CDR1 is SQVTM and CDR2 is ANQGSEA. In DNA, the CDR3 is TGCAGCGTTTCACAAGGCATTAACTATGGCTACACCTTC. It codes for CSVSQGINYGYTF.

Ten or more counts support this clonotype. This chain connects TRBV5-5 to TRBJ1-6, with D uncertain. Germline V gene data show CDR1 as SGHKS and CDR2 as YYEKEE (reference sequence). The CDR3 is 15 amino acids. The ends were cut back, 2 bases at V and 7 bases at J, with 13 bases in the middle. CDR3: CASSFDPDGNSPLHF. DNA for the CDR3: TGTGCCAGCAGCTTCGATCCCGACGGGAATTCACCCCTCCACTTT.

The chain couples TRBV3-1 to TRBJ1-2; possible D gene TRBD1, 5 bases. Trimming shortened V by 0 bases and J by 4 bases, and 6 bases separated the two germline ends. The germline V gene has CDR1 LGHDT and CDR2 YNNKEL (reference sequence). The CDR3 loop spans 13 amino acids. CDR3 sequence reads: CASSQDTGYGYTF. DNA for the CDR3: TGTGCCAGCAGCCAAGATACAGGCTATGGCTACACCTTC.

This clonotype was seen more than once but under ten times. This chain connects TRBV6-1 to TRBJ1-1, with 7 nucleotides matching TRBD1. Germline V gene lookup returns CDR1 MNHNS and CDR2 SASEGT. V was pared by 5 bases and J by 7 bases, with 4 bases of the junction left unmatched. The CDR3 consists of 12 residues. The CDR3 is CASSHTGDEAFF. The CDR3 DNA sequence: TGTGCCAGCAGTCACACAGGGGATGAAGCTTTCTTT.

This clonotype showed up just a few times. The chain joins TRBV5-1 to TRBJ1-2, with a tentative D call TRBD1 (6 bases). CDR3 length equals 15 residues. Trimming shortened V by 1 base and J by 3 bases, and 13 bases separated the two germline ends. Looked up from germline, CDR1 is SGHRS and CDR2 is YFSETQ. CDR3 sequence reads: CASSLTQGMDYGYTF. CDR3 DNA sequence: TGCGCCAGCAGCTTGACCCAGGGGATGGACTATGGCTACACCTTC.

The table lists this clonotype with many counts. The rearrangement links TRBV20-1 to TRBJ2-7, with 12 bases identical to TRBD1. With 1 base clipped from V and 5 bases from J, the junction kept 6 bases outside the gene matches. The germline V gene encodes CDR1 DFQATT and CDR2 SNEGSKA (reference sequence). The CDR3 is 15 residues long. The CDR3 loop reads CSARGPGQGAHEQYF. DNA of the CDR3: TGCAGTGCTAGAGGGCCGGGACAGGGGGCCCACGAGCAGTACTTC.

The chain uses TRBV3-1 and TRBJ2-3, with a weak D call TRBD2 (5 bases). The CDR3 covers 15 residues. Trimming left V 0 bases short and J 2 bases short, with 9 bases between. CDR1 is LGHDT, CDR2 YNNKEL, per germline (reference sequence). The CDR3 region has the DNA TGTGCCAGCAGCCAAGACCAGCGGACCACAGATACGCAGTATTTT. Its translation is CASSQDQRTTDTQYF.

The gene calls are TRBV5-1 and TRBJ2-3, with D unclear. CDR3 length equals 15 residues. With 5 bases removed from V and 0 bases from J, the gap between germline ends came to 13 bases. Germline lookup yields CDR1 SGHRS and CDR2 YFSETQ. CDR3: CASRQAGSSTDTQYF. The CDR3 bases are TGCGCCAGCAGGCAGGCCGGCTCTAGCACAGATACGCAGTATTTT.

This clonotype has only a few counts. A much larger clone lies one base from this, so it may be a read error. This chain uses TRBV29-1 with TRBJ2-5; possibly TRBD1 for D (5 bases). Germline values: CDR1 SQVTM, CDR2 ANQGSEA. The CDR3 totals 12 residues. V gave up 4 bases and J gave up 1 base, with 7 bases separating them. In DNA form, the CDR3 reads TGCAGCGTTGTACAGGTCCAAGAGACCCAGTACTTC. The encoded protein is CSVVQVQETQYF.

The gene calls are TRBV20-1 and TRBJ1-2; D is perhaps TRBD1 (5 bases). Trimming removed 0 bases at V and 4 bases at J, with 18 bases between. Germline CDR1 is DFQATT and CDR2 is SNEGSKA (reference sequence). The CDR3 sequence is 16 residues long. The CDR3 here is CSARDDDWAGLYGYTF. CDR3 nucleotides: TGCAGTGCTAGAGATGACGATTGGGCAGGGCTCTATGGCTACACCTTC.

The chain is built from TRBV20-1 and TRBJ2-3, with no clear D. There are 14 residues in the CDR3. V lost 5 bases to trimming and J lost 3 bases, with 15 bases between them. The germline CDR1 and CDR2 sequences are DFQATT and SNEGSKA (reference sequence). CDR3 residues: CSAPSALWTDTQYF. The CDR3 region has the DNA TGCAGTGCTCCCAGCGCCCTGTGGACAGATACGCAGTATTTT.

The genes are TRBV9 and TRBJ1-2; weak D call: TRBD1 (6 bases). The CDR3 has 16 amino acids. Trimming removed 3 bases at V and 4 bases at J, with 19 bases between. Germline-derived CDR1 and CDR2 are SGDLS and YYNGEE. CDR3 loop: CASSATPSGAGYGYTF. For the CDR3, the DNA is TGTGCCAGCAGCGCAACCCCGTCAGGGGCCGGCTATGGCTACACCTTC.

This clonotype was detected a few times. A single base separates this from a much larger clone, so it may be a read error. J is TRBJ2-1 and V is TRBV9, with a weak D call TRBD2 (7 bases). The J call may be in error: the DNA end matches TRBJ2-7 better. The germline V gene encodes CDR1 SGDLS and CDR2 YYNGEE. The CDR3 spans 15 residues. The CDR3 is CASSVVGGADNEQYF. The CDR3 bases are TGTGCCAGCAGCGTAGTTGGGGGGGCGGACAATGAGCAGTACTTC.

This clonotype occurred many times. The chain combines TRBV20-1 with TRBJ2-7; 7 positions agree with TRBD1. The germline CDR1 and CDR2 sequences are DFQATT and SNEGSKA (reference sequence). The CDR3 spans 15 residues. Trimming removed 6 bases from V and 5 bases from J; junction bases left unmatched: 16. CDR3 sequence reads: CSAQSATGFKNEQYF. In nucleotides, the CDR3 is TGCAGTGCCCAATCGGCGACAGGGTTCAAGAACGAGCAGTACTTC.

This clonotype was picked up a small number of times. A junction boundary mismatches the germline segment, possibly from a read error. The chain is built from TRBV13 and TRBJ2-4; TRBD2 might be the D (6 bases). TRBJ2-5 explains the end of the DNA better; the J call may be wrong. Germline V CDR1 and CDR2: PRHDT, FYEKMQ (reference sequence). The CDR3 length is 15 residues. CDR3 bases: TGTGCCAACAGCTCGCGGACCGGGAGCCAAGAGACCCAGTACTTC. Amino acids: CANSSRTGSQETQYF.

Only a few counts were recorded for this clonotype. The V call is TRBV27, the J call TRBJ2-5; a possible D gene is TRBD1 (6 bases). V lost 4 bases to trimming and J lost 5 bases, with 14 bases between them. The CDR3 runs to 14 residues. The germline CDR1 and CDR2 sequences are MNHEY and SMNVEV (reference sequence). For the CDR3, the DNA is TGTGCCAGCAGTTCCCCTATTAGGGGGGAGACCCAGTACTTC. It codes for CASSSPIRGETQYF.

V gene TRBV4-1 combines with J gene TRBJ2-7; D may match TRBD1 or TRBD2 (5 bases each). The CDR3 length is 16 residues. The V and J ends lost 4 bases and 2 bases respectively, with 18 bases between them. Germline CDR1 MGHRA, CDR2 YSYEKL. DNA of the CDR3: TGCGCCAGCAGCCCGCAACCCGGGACGGCTACCTACGAGCAGTACGTC. Its protein product is CASSPQPGTATYEQYV.

The chain joins TRBV7-9 to TRBJ1-6; D remains unclear. CDR1 and CDR2 (germline): SEHNR, FQNEAQ (reference sequence). V lost 5 bases and J 8 bases, leaving 10 bases between the germline ends. The CDR3 is 13 residues long. CDR3 loop: CASSLNFDSPLHF. CDR3 bases: TGTGCCAGCAGCCTCAATTTTGATTCACCCCTCCACTTT.

This sequence joins TRBV7-8 and TRBJ1-2; D ambiguous. The germline V and J ends were trimmed by 5 bases and 3 bases, with 13 bases remaining between them. The germline V gene encodes CDR1 SGHVS and CDR2 FQNEAQ. The CDR3 covers 14 residues. The CDR3 DNA reads as TGTGCCAGCAGCCCCAGATACCTAGACTATGGCTACACCTTC. It is translated as CASSPRYLDYGYTF.

This clonotype appeared a few times. A much larger clone is a single base away; this may be a read error. This chain joins TRBV28 and TRBJ2-5, with 9 bases matching TRBD2. CDR3 length: 17 residues. Germline-derived CDR1 and CDR2 are MDHEN and SYDVKM. The CDR3 coding sequence is TGTGCCTGCAGTGGAAATAGCGGGGGAGGCGGCATGGAGACCCAGTACTTC. Amino acids: CACSGNSGGGGMETQYF.

This clonotype was observed a single time. The chain uses TRBV7-2 and TRBJ2-1, with 10 positions matching TRBD2. Trimming cost V 8 bases and J 3 bases; bases outside gene matches: 10. This CDR3 region has 16 residues. Germline loops: CDR1 SGHTA, CDR2 FQGNSA. In DNA form, the CDR3 reads TGTACCAGCGTCTTGCCAGCGGGAGGGAGCTACAATGAGCAGTTCTTC. It encodes CTSVLPAGGSYNEQFF.

This chain joins TRBV21-1 and TRBJ2-1. TRBV21-1 represents a pseudogene. The CDR3 sequence is 14 residues long. The CDR3 nucleotides read TGTGCCAGCAGCAAAGACAGCCACTACAATGAGCAGTTCTTC. As protein: CASSKDSHYNEQFF.

The sample holds a few counts of this clonotype. The chain carries TRBV2 and TRBJ2-5; TRBD2 matches at 11 bases. Germline CDR1 SNHLY, CDR2 FYNNEI. The CDR3 consists of 16 residues. Losses at the gene ends were 8 bases for V and 3 bases for J; bases not matched to a gene: 11. The CDR3 here is CASERGLTSGEETQYF. CDR3 bases: TGTGCCAGCGAGCGGGGTTTGACTAGCGGGGAAGAGACCCAGTACTTC.

With regard to this clonotype: A much larger clone differs from this one at a single base, so this may be a read error. This chain joins TRBV7-3 and TRBJ2-5; 14 nucleotides align to TRBD2. The CDR3 is made up of 16 amino acids. Germline CDR1 is SGHTA and CDR2 is FQGTGA. V dropped 5 bases and J dropped 5; count of bases not matched to a gene: 7. CDR3 region: CASSVGTSGGRETQYF. The CDR3 DNA follows: TGTGCCAGCAGCGTAGGGACTAGCGGGGGCAGGGAGACCCAGTACTTC.